The clone carrying this T cell receptor (beta chain) was seen only once. The antigen is undetermined. TCRdb keeps only in-frame clones here, not all; method: immunoSEQ multiplex PCR. The sample gives some 800,000 clones, about 92% of which show up once; around 24% is in the top ten. The germline gives CDR1 SEHNR, CDR2 FQNEAQ (reference sequence). V gave up 4 bases and J gave up 3 bases; unmatched junction bases: 10. This CDR3 region has 16 residues. The source of the sample is a study of shared clonotypes between healthy human individuals. Study overall: Donors had three CD4 naive, three CD4 memory, two CD8 naive and one CD8 memory plate apiece.

Naive CD8 cells lacked CD45RO, underwent positive selection for CCR7 and left out terminally differentiated effector memory CD45RA+ cells. The study enrolled healthy HIV-negative adults without recent acute infections or vaccinations as donors. Study observations and caveats: Several donors held about 5% of naive CD4 clonotypes in common. Tissues were not sampled, only blood, and their repertoires likely differ.

This clonotype was sampled from a man aged 25 to 40 in good health. Sequencing used naive CD8+ T cells sorted from blood. The gene calls are TRBV7-9 and TRBJ2-7; 9 positions match TRBD1. The CDR3 is CASSSPTDRGYYEQYF. The CDR3 region has the DNA TGTGCCAGCAGCTCCCCGACGGACAGGGGATACTACGAGCAGTACTTC. Together with reference TRBV7-9 and TRBJ2-7, the CDR3 gives the full variable domain: DTGVSQNPRHKITKRGQNVTFRCDPISEHNRLYWYRQTLGQGPEFLTYFQNEAQLEKSRLLSDRFSAERPKGSFSTLEIQRTEQGDSAMYLCASSSPTDRGYYEQYFGPGTRLTVT.